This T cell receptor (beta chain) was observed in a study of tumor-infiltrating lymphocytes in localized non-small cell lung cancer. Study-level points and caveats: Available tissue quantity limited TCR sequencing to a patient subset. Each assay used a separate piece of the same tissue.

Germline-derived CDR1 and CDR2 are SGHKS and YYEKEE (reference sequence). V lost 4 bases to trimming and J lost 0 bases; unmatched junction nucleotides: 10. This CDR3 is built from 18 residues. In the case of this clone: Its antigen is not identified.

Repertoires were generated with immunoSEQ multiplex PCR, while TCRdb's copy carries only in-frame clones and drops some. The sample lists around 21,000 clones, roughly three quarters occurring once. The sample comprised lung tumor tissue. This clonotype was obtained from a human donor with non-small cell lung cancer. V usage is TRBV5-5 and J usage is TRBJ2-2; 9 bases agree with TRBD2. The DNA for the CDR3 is TGTGCCAGCAGCGCCTGGGGACTAGCAGTCGCGAACACCGGGGAGCTGTTTTTT. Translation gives CASSAWGLAVANTGELFF.